Listed here are 16 T cell receptor beta chains from one sample, sequenced in a study of PD-1 blockade in classical Hodgkin lymphoma. The data were produced by immunoSEQ multiplex PCR, yet TCRdb's version contains in-frame clones alone and is incomplete. In the table there are 29,000 or so clones, more than 60% of which are singletons. After autologous stem cell transplantation all patients relapsed, and prior brentuximab vedotin exposure differed between cohorts. This specimen was peripheral blood mononuclear cells (PBMCs), taken before the second cycle of nivolumab. The receptor set was obtained from a human donor with classical Hodgkin lymphoma.

V usage is TRBV13 and J usage is TRBJ1-1; D call uncertain. The CDR3 runs 14 residues. The V end lost 1 base, the J end lost 0 bases, and 6 bases lay between the germline ends. The germline gives CDR1 PRHDT, CDR2 FYEKMQ (reference sequence). CDR3: CASSLAGMNTEAFF. The CDR3 nucleotides read TGTGCCAGCAGCTTAGCAGGAATGAACACTGAAGCTTTCTTT.

V gene TRBV6-1 combines with J gene TRBJ2-3, with D perhaps TRBD1 or TRBD2 (5 bases each). Trimming pared 7 bases from V and 5 bases from J, leaving 19 bases between. Germline CDR1 is MNHNS and CDR2 is SASEGT. CDR3 size: 15 residues. This CDR3 reads CASTFSRDGGDTQYF. In DNA, the CDR3 is TGTGCCAGCACCTTTAGCAGGGACGGAGGAGATACGCAGTATTTT.

The V and J genes are TRBV19 and TRBJ1-1; unclear D gene. Germline V gene lookup returns CDR1 LNHDA and CDR2 SQIVND (reference sequence). The length of the CDR3 is 15 residues. The germline V and J ends were trimmed by 4 bases and 7 bases, with 19 bases remaining between them. The CDR3 bases are TGTGCCAGTAGTACCGGGGTCCGTAGTTTCGGTGAAGCTTTCTTT. It yields the protein CASSTGVRSFGEAFF.

The chain couples TRBV7-8 to TRBJ1-1, with D unresolved. Trimming shortened V by 2 bases and J by 0 bases, and 10 bases separated the two germline ends. Germline CDR1 SGHVS, CDR2 FQNEAQ. CDR3 length: 15 amino acids. The CDR3 is CASSLPGSMNTEAFF. CDR3 DNA sequence: TGTGCCAGCAGCTTACCCGGGAGTATGAACACTGAAGCTTTCTTT.

In its sample, this clone was seen once. The chain employs TRBV6-6 and TRBJ1-5, with a weak D call TRBD1 (5 bases). The V end was cut by 8 bases, the J end by 6 bases, with 11 bases between. The CDR3 loop spans 12 amino acids. Germline V lookup: CDR1 MNHNY, CDR2 SVGAGI (reference sequence). CDR3 nucleotides: TGTGCCAGCTGGCGGGGGAGTCAGCCCCAGCATTTT. Translated: CASWRGSQPQHF.

The chain combines TRBV19 with TRBJ1-3; D is possibly TRBD1 (5 bases). CDR3 length: 13 amino acids. Trimming removed 8 bases from V and 2 bases from J, with 10 bases in between. Germline lookup yields CDR1 LNHDA and CDR2 SQIVND (reference sequence). Here the CDR3 reads CASWGTPGNTIYF. CDR3 DNA: TGTGCCAGTTGGGGGACTCCTGGAAACACCATATATTTT.

This clone was counted ten times or more. The CDR3 coding sequence is TGTGCCAGCAGCCACAGGGTTCGGAACGATGGCTACACCTTC. This gives the protein CASSHRVRNDGYTF. The chain carries TRBV11-1 and TRBJ1-2, with a tentative D call TRBD1 (6 bases). The ends were cut back, 5 bases at V and 6 bases at J, with 16 bases in the middle. The V gene's germline CDR1 is SGHAT and CDR2 FQDESV (reference sequence). CDR3 length equals 14 residues.

This clone has only one observation. The V gene is TRBV6-1, the J gene TRBJ2-2; D gene uncertain. This CDR3 spans 13 amino acids. The germline V gene has CDR1 MNHNS and CDR2 SASEGT. Trimming cost V 4 bases and J 6 bases, with 9 bases left between them. The CDR3 loop is CASSVHLPGELFF. DNA for the CDR3: TGTGCCAGCAGTGTCCATTTACCCGGGGAGCTGTTTTTT.

The chain employs TRBV28 and TRBJ2-3; no reliable D call. The CDR3 contains 15 residues. V was pared by 3 bases and J by 0 bases, with 10 bases between. Looked up from germline, CDR1 is MDHEN and CDR2 is SYDVKM. CDR3 DNA sequence: TGTGCCAGCAGTTTCGCGCTGGGAAGCACAGATACGCAGTATTTT. It is translated as CASSFALGSTDTQYF. The full variable domain, in which reference TRBV28 and TRBJ2-3 provide the parts outside the CDR3, is DVKVTQSSRYLVKRTGEKVFLECVQDMDHENMFWYRQDPGLGLRLIYFSYDVKMKEKGDIPEGYSVSREKKERFSLILESASTNQTSMYLCASSFALGSTDTQYFGPGTRLTVL.

J is TRBJ2-1 and V is TRBV6-6, with 13 bases fitting TRBD2. Trimming at V came to 5 bases and at J to 7 bases, leaving 2 bases not matched to a gene. This CDR3 is built from 14 residues. The germline V gene has CDR1 MNHNY and CDR2 SVGAGI (reference sequence). In DNA, the CDR3 is TGTGCCAGCAGTCCACTAGCGGGGGGGAATGAGCAGTTCTTC. Translation: CASSPLAGGNEQFF.

The chain carries TRBV7-9 and TRBJ1-6; D is uncertain. Germline loops: CDR1 SEHNR, CDR2 FQNEAQ (reference sequence). The V end lost 1 base, the J end lost 7 bases, and 2 bases lay between the germline ends. The CDR3 consists of 12 residues. The CDR3 DNA sequence: TGTGCCAGCAGCTTAGTGAATTCACCCCTCCACTTT. As protein: CASSLVNSPLHF.

The chain has TRBV28 and TRBJ1-6; D unresolved. There are 15 residues in the CDR3. Germline V gene lookup returns CDR1 MDHEN and CDR2 SYDVKM. Trimming shortened V by 5 bases and J by 2 bases, and 10 bases separated the two germline ends. As DNA, the CDR3 is TGTGCCAGCAGTCGTACCGGGACCTATAATTCACCCCTCCACTTT. This codes for CASSRTGTYNSPLHF. Looking up the rest from reference TRBV28 and TRBJ1-6 gives the full variable domain: DVKVTQSSRYLVKRTGEKVFLECVQDMDHENMFWYRQDPGLGLRLIYFSYDVKMKEKGDIPEGYSVSREKKERFSLILESASTNQTSMYLCASSRTGTYNSPLHFGNGTRLTVT.

The chain has TRBV6-5 and TRBJ1-4, with 7 bases matching TRBD1. V shed 6 bases and J 5 bases; nucleotides not matched to a gene: 6. Germline-derived CDR1 and CDR2 are MNHEY and SVGAGI. The CDR3 extends over 14 amino acids. The CDR3, as DNA: TGTGCCAGCAGCCGACAGGGCCCCAATGAAAAACTGTTTTTT. It yields the protein CASSRQGPNEKLFF.

The chain has TRBV27 and TRBJ2-2; 12 bases map to TRBD2. This CDR3 comprises 18 residues. Unmatched junction bases numbered 5, after V lost 1 base and J lost 2 bases. Germline CDR1 MNHEY, CDR2 SMNVEV (reference sequence). CDR3 DNA: TGTGCCAGCAGTTTATTCGCTAGCGGGGGGGCCAACACCGGGGAGCTGTTTTTT. Translation gives CASSLFASGGANTGELFF.

The sample holds a few counts of this clone. V usage is TRBV7-9 and J usage is TRBJ1-3, with D possibly matching TRBD1 (6 bases). V shed 10 bases and J shed 0 bases, with 13 bases lying between them. The CDR3 runs to 14 residues. Per germline, CDR1 SEHNR and CDR2 FQNEAQ (reference sequence). The CDR3 nucleotides read TGTGCCACCGGGAAGGGGGACTCTGGAAACACCATATATTTT. Protein product: CATGKGDSGNTIYF.

The chain recombines TRBV20-1 with TRBJ1-2; no clear D gene. CDR3 length equals 10 residues. The germline CDR1 and CDR2 sequences are DFQATT and SNEGSKA (reference sequence). The V end lost 5 bases, the J end lost 7 bases, and 8 bases lay between the germline ends. CDR3 amino acids: CSAFDTGYTF. For the CDR3, the DNA is TGCAGTGCTTTCGACACTGGCTACACCTTC.